This TCR beta chain came from a study of T cells after yellow fever vaccination. Study-level points and caveats: FACS-sorted repertoires could harbor abundant contaminating bulk-population clonotypes. After the booster, about 95% of CD4 and more than 85% of CD8 primary-response clones were re-detected.

TCRdb re-derived calls from the 5' RACE reads in MiXCR, one entry per CDR3 protein. This table has fewer than 400,000 distinct CDR3 sequences, around 6.5% appearing once. This clonotype was counted between two and nine times. Antigen specificity is unknown. This sequence originates from a man aged 30 to 45 who received the YFV17D yellow fever vaccine. This material consisted of PBMCs, taken 5 days after the yellow fever booster vaccination.

The CDR3 sequence: CASSSRLLAAEQYF. The DNA for the CDR3 is TGTGCCAGCAGCTCCCGGCTCCTGGCTGCCGAGCAGTACTTC. This chain uses TRBV11-2 with TRBJ2-7, with D unclear. CDR3 size: 14 residues. V lost 4 bases, J lost 6 bases, and 16 bases lay in between. Germline CDR1 and CDR2: SGHAT and FQNNGV.